This entry concerns a single T cell receptor (beta chain). Sequencing used immunoSEQ multiplex PCR; TCRdb keeps in-frame clones, though not all of them. This table has 50,000 to 60,000 clones, less than 90% appearing once. These data come from a study of T cell changes during pregnancy in multiple sclerosis. The material sequenced was CD4+ T cells from peripheral blood mononuclear cells, taken in the third trimester of pregnancy. The source is a female donor with multiple sclerosis, enrolled in a pregnancy study.

The CDR3 DNA reads TGTGCCAGCAGCTTGGAATTTACAGCAAACATTCAGTACTTC. This codes for CASSLEFTANIQYF. The J gene is TRBJ2-4, the V gene TRBV5-6, with D unclear. The CDR3 has 14 residues. V lost 0 bases and J 6 bases, leaving 10 bases between the germline ends. Germline V gene lookup returns CDR1 SGHDT and CDR2 YYEEEE.